The 22 T cell receptor beta chains below all came from one sample that was sequenced in a study of OX40 agonist ivuxolimab in advanced cancers. Only in-frame clones appear in the TCRdb table, and some are missing; sequencing was by immunoSEQ multiplex PCR. The sample includes 100,000 or so clones, 75% to 90% of them seen just once. The sequences come from CD4+ or CD8+ T cells sorted from blood, collected in a trial of the OX40 agonist ivuxolimab. The source of these receptors is an adult with an advanced solid tumor such as melanoma, head and neck, liver or kidney cancer.

This clone appeared once. The chain links TRBV7-3 to TRBJ2-5; 11 bases map to TRBD2. The CDR3 has 16 residues. After removal of 2 bases from V and 2 bases from J, the junction contained 4 bases not matched to a gene. Germline V gene data show CDR1 as SGHTA and CDR2 as FQGTGA. CDR3 DNA: TGTGCCAGCAGCTTAGCGGGGACTAGCGGTCAAGAGACCCAGTACTTC. Residues: CASSLAGTSGQETQYF.

The genes are TRBV19 and TRBJ2-1; 8 bases fit TRBD2. Per the germline V gene, CDR1 is LNHDA and CDR2 is SQIVND (reference sequence). The CDR3 is made up of 17 amino acids. With V trimmed by 6 bases and J by 6 bases, 16 bases remained unmatched. CDR3 nucleotides: TGTGCCAGTAGCCCACCCACCCTCCGGGGGGGCTCCAATGAGCAGTTCTTC. It yields the protein CASSPPTLRGGSNEQFF.

The chain carries TRBV6-1 and TRBJ2-7, with unresolved D. This CDR3 has 15 residues. Germline lookup yields CDR1 MNHNS and CDR2 SASEGT. Deletions cut 8 bases from V and 0 bases from J, with 17 bases between. CDR3: CASEQWSGSSYEQYF. The CDR3 nucleotides are TGTGCCAGCGAGCAATGGTCCGGAAGCTCCTACGAGCAGTACTTC.

The gene calls are TRBV29-1 and TRBJ2-2; 11 bases are shared with TRBD1. CDR1 is SQVTM and CDR2 is ANQGSEA in the germline V gene. V gave up 7 bases and J gave up 8 bases; unmatched junction bases: 9. This CDR3 region has 14 residues. CDR3 sequence (DNA): TGCAGCGCAGGGACAGGGGGTCGATTAGGGGAGCTGTTTTTT. The encoded protein is CSAGTGGRLGELFF.

This clone was observed a handful of times. The V gene is TRBV2, the J gene TRBJ1-1, with D possibly matching TRBD1 (6 bases). This CDR3 is 12 amino acids long. Germline CDR1 and CDR2: SNHLY and FYNNEI. Trimming left V 5 bases short and J 7 bases short, with 11 bases between. CDR3 sequence: CASSFRDIEAFF. CDR3 DNA: TGTGCCAGCAGTTTCCGGGACATTGAAGCTTTCTTT.

This clone has a single count. This chain links TRBV18 with TRBJ1-5; D is uncertain. This CDR3 has 14 amino acids. Germline V gene lookup returns CDR1 KGHSH and CDR2 LQKENI. The germline V and J ends were trimmed by 3 bases and 0 bases, with 6 bases remaining between them. The DNA of the CDR3 is TGTGCCAGCTCACCGTCCGGTAGCAATCAGCCCCAGCATTTT. Its translation: CASSPSGSNQPQHF.

This clone was detected only a few times. V gene TRBV28 combines with J gene TRBJ1-2, with 8 positions matching TRBD1. Trimming took 7 bases from V and 4 from J; bases not matched to a gene: 5. The CDR3 loop spans 13 amino acids. CDR1 and CDR2 (germline): MDHEN, SYDVKM. CDR3 loop: CASTRGPGYGYTF. CDR3 sequence (DNA): TGTGCCAGCACCAGGGGGCCGGGCTATGGCTACACCTTC.

In regard to this clone: The junction differs from germline at one of its ends, possibly a read error. The chain recombines TRBV5-1 with TRBJ2-2; 7 bases match TRBD1. The CDR3 is 15 amino acids. Germline CDR1 is SGHRS and CDR2 is YFSETQ. CDR3 DNA sequence: TGCGCCAGCAGCAAAGACAGGGTGAACAGCGGGGAGCTGTTTTTT. Its protein is CASSKDRVNSGELFF.

CDR3 protein: CASSGGARAYEQYF. The CDR3 nucleotides are TGTGCCAGCAGCGGGGGTGCGCGGGCCTACGAGCAGTACTTC. This chain links TRBV7-8 with TRBJ2-7; D possibly uses TRBD1 or TRBD2 (5 bases each). V was trimmed by 5 bases and J by 2 bases, leaving 13 bases between them. The germline V gene encodes CDR1 SGHVS and CDR2 FQNEAQ. The CDR3 has 14 residues.

The CDR3 protein is CASSPRTGGGNEQFF. DNA of the CDR3: TGTGCCAGCAGCCCGAGGACAGGGGGTGGGAATGAGCAGTTCTTC. The chain uses TRBV4-2 and TRBJ2-1; 10 nucleotides align to TRBD1. Looked up from germline, CDR1 is LGHNA and CDR2 is YNFKEQ. The ends lost 4 bases at V and 7 bases at J; junction bases unmatched: 7. The length of the CDR3 is 15 residues.

This chain joins TRBV27 and TRBJ2-3; D is ambiguous. The CDR3 spans 16 residues. Trimming took off 3 bases at V and 1 base at J, with 14 bases between the two ends. The germline V gene encodes CDR1 MNHEY and CDR2 SMNVEV (reference sequence). In DNA, the CDR3 is TGTGCCAGCAGTTTGTGGGGAAGGCAGGGCACAGATACGCAGTATTTT. Translating gives CASSLWGRQGTDTQYF.

J is TRBJ1-1 and V is TRBV30, with D possibly TRBD1 on 6 matching bases. The length of the CDR3 is 14 residues. The V and J ends lost 0 bases and 3 bases respectively, with 11 bases between them. The germline CDR1 and CDR2 sequences are GTSNPN and SVGIG (reference sequence). The CDR3 loop is CAWSVGGGYTEAFF. As DNA, the CDR3 is TGTGCCTGGAGTGTAGGGGGGGGGTACACTGAAGCTTTCTTT.

V and J are TRBV9 and TRBJ1-4, with TRBD1 as a possible D gene (5 bases). There are 16 residues in the CDR3. The V gene lost 0 bases and the J gene lost 4 bases, with 13 bases spanning the gap. CDR1 is SGDLS, CDR2 YYNGEE, per germline. CDR3 coding DNA: TGTGCCAGCAGCGTAGATTCCGGGACTGGTAATGAAAAACTGTTTTTT. Its translation is CASSVDSGTGNEKLFF.

The chain employs TRBV7-9 and TRBJ1-2; D not resolved. Germline V gives CDR1 SEHNR, CDR2 FQNEAQ (reference sequence). CDR3 length: 13 amino acids. Trimming removed 5 bases at V and 6 bases at J, with 13 bases between. The CDR3 DNA is TGTGCCAGCAGCCTGATTCCGAGGCATGGCTACACCTTC. Translated, it gives CASSLIPRHGYTF.

The chain couples TRBV18 to TRBJ1-4; D gene ambiguous. V shed 1 base and J shed 0 bases, with 6 bases lying between them. Germline-derived CDR1 and CDR2 are KGHSH and LQKENI. The CDR3 loop spans 15 amino acids. Here the CDR3 DNA reads TGTGCCAGCTCACCACTATTTCCAACTAATGAAAAACTGTTTTTT. It yields the protein CASSPLFPTNEKLFF.

This chain uses TRBV2 with TRBJ1-1; possibly TRBD1 for D (6 bases). Per germline, CDR1 SNHLY and CDR2 FYNNEI. V shed 5 bases and J shed 4 bases, with 11 bases lying between them. The CDR3 runs 13 residues. The CDR3 region is CASSRGGLTEAFF. CDR3 coding DNA: TGTGCCAGCAGTCGTGGGGGGCTCACTGAAGCTTTCTTT.

The genes are TRBV7-3 and TRBJ2-1; 8 nucleotides agree with TRBD2. The CDR3 sequence is 15 residues long. Germline V gene sequence: CDR1 SGHTA, CDR2 FQGTGA. The ends lost 1 base at V and 7 bases at J; junction bases unmatched: 6. This CDR3 is CASSLRGLVDNEQFF. CDR3 bases: TGTGCCAGCAGCTTAAGGGGACTAGTGGATAATGAGCAGTTCTTC. Filled out from reference TRBV7-3 and TRBJ2-1, the complete variable domain reads GAGVSQTPSNKVTEKGKYVELRCDPISGHTALYWYRQSLGQGPEFLIYFQGTGAADDSGLPNDRFFAVRPEGSVSTLKIQRTERGDSAVYLCASSLRGLVDNEQFFGPGTRLTVL.

This chain links TRBV5-8 with TRBJ1-2; D may be TRBD1 (5 bases). This CDR3 is 15 amino acids long. From germline, CDR1 is SGHTS and CDR2 YDEGEE. V was pared by 6 bases and J by 2 bases, with 17 bases between. This chain's CDR3 is CASKRDGGQNYGYTF. The DNA of the CDR3 is TGTGCCAGCAAACGGGACGGAGGGCAAAACTATGGCTACACCTTC.

The rearrangement uses TRBV6-5 and TRBJ2-6; 7 positions agree with TRBD2. The germline gives CDR1 MNHEY, CDR2 SVGAGI. V trimming: 3 bases; J trimming: 1 base; junction bases outside the gene matches: 3. This CDR3 comprises 16 residues. The CDR3 spells CASSYGTISGANVLTF. The CDR3 DNA follows: TGTGCCAGCAGTTATGGGACTATATCTGGGGCCAACGTCCTGACTTTC.

This sequence joins TRBV27 and TRBJ1-5; the match to TRBD1 covers 9 bases. The V and J ends lost 4 bases and 5 bases, in that order; junction bases with no gene match: 15. This CDR3 comprises 18 residues. Germline CDR1 is MNHEY and CDR2 is SMNVEV (reference sequence). CDR3 nucleotides: TGTGCCAGCAGTTCTCTCCCTCCGGACAGGGGAAGATATCAGCCCCAGCATTTT. This codes for CASSSLPPDRGRYQPQHF.

This chain uses TRBV9 with TRBJ2-3; TRBD2 might be the D (6 bases). CDR3 length equals 15 residues. Germline values: CDR1 SGDLS, CDR2 YYNGEE. V shed 0 bases and J shed 1 base, with 9 bases lying between them. The CDR3 loop reads CASSVGASGTDTQYF. The CDR3 DNA reads TGTGCCAGCAGCGTAGGGGCTAGCGGCACAGATACGCAGTATTTT.

The chain employs TRBV5-8 and TRBJ2-7; D is tentatively TRBD1 or TRBD2 (6 bases each). Trimming cost V 3 bases and J 4 bases, with 23 bases left between them. Germline V gives CDR1 SGHTS, CDR2 YDEGEE. There are 17 residues in the CDR3. The CDR3 region has the DNA TGTGCCAGCAGCTCTCTTGTTCTGGGGGGCGCGTCTTACGAGCAGTACTTC. It yields the protein CASSSLVLGGASYEQYF.